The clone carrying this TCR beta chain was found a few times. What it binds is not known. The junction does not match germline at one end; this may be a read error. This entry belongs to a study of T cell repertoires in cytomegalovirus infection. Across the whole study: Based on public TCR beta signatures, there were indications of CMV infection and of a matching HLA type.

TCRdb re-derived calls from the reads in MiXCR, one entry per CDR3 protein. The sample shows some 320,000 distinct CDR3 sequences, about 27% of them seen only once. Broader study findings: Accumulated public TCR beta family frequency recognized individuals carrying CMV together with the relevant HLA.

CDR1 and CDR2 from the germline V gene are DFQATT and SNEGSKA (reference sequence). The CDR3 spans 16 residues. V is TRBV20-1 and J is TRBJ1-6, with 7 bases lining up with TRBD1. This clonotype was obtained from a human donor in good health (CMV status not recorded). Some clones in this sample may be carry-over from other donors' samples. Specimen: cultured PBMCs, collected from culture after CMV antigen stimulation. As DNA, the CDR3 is TGCAGTGCTAGGAAGACAGGGAATTACTATACTTCACCCCTCCACTTT. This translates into CSARKTGNYYTSPLHF.